This T cell receptor beta chain originates from a study of blood T cell repertoires in COVID-19. Clones were sequenced by immunoSEQ multiplex PCR, and TCRdb holds only the in-frame ones, with some missing. The sample includes fewer than 150,000 clones, 75% to 85% of them seen just once. The receptor was derived from a man older than 75 with acute or convalescent COVID-19. The specimen sequenced was peripheral blood.

CDR3 amino acids: CASSSTAQETQYF. The CDR3 DNA is TGTGCCAGCAGTTCGACAGCTCAAGAGACCCAGTACTTC. The chain recombines TRBV12-3 or TRBV12-4 with TRBJ2-5; a weak D match, TRBD1 (5 bases). CDR3 size: 13 residues. V dropped 4 bases and J dropped 2 bases, with 8 bases sitting between them.